Reported below is one T cell receptor beta chain. The table lists this clone with a few counts. Its antigen remains unidentified. No clone much larger than this one lies a single base away; base qualities are absent. V lost 6 bases and J lost 8 bases, and the count of bases not matched to a germline gene is 6. CDR1 and CDR2 were assigned from the germline V gene as MNHEY and SVGAGI. From the cysteine up to the phenylalanine, the CDR3 has a length of 13 residues. The retained sequence is limited to the CDR3, 39 bases, with the frame set at the first base. Each donor gave one peripheral blood draw, averaging approximately 0.12 L, which was collected into heparinised tubes. Using a panel that included CD45RO, CCR7, CD25, CD127, CD95 and CD27, naive, central memory, regulatory and stem cell-like memory CD4+ T cells were sorted on a BD FACSAria II. Every sorted population had a purity above 95%. PBMCs were separated immediately by Lymphoprep density gradient centrifugation and were stained directly, without being cultured. To minimize batch effects, samples were stained and sorted in pairs, one healthy donor with one patient per experiment.

This entry comes from a study of beta chain features in type 1 diabetes (dated by TCRdb to 2017 to 2018). Study-wide context: Mean age, gender distribution, total cell number and subset yield were not different between patients and healthy donors. In the study, TCRB repertoires of sorted circulating CD4+ T cell subsets from recently diagnosed type 1 diabetes patients were compared with those of matched healthy donors. A total of just under 110,000,000 sorted cells were examined across all samples, and RNA yield correlated strongly with the number of cells per subset. Regulatory and stem cell-like memory subsets were isolated from only 8 patients and roughly 8 healthy donors, whereas naive and central memory subsets came from all 30 or so donors. On the study overall, not on this receptor specifically: In all four CD4+ subsets, TCRB CDR3 length was moderately but significantly shorter in type 1 diabetes patients. Shorter templates might have been favored by PCR, but patient and control samples were amplified and corrected together, so both groups would have been affected equally by any skew. Because small numbers of individuals were included in the HLA sub-analyses, any influence of HLA type on TCRB rearrangement was left unresolved. Naive, central memory and regulatory TCRB repertoires appeared to be more similar among patients than among healthy donors. At VDJ recombination sites, patients with type 1 diabetes made fewer insertions and deleted more nucleotides, a pattern implying thymic rearrangement abnormalities. Because cDNA was sequenced instead of genomic DNA, highly expressing activated cells could be over-represented, though the groups showed no difference in activation or CD3 levels.

All of the isolated RNA was reverse transcribed with the High Capacity cDNA Reverse Transcription Kit, so expressed TCRB transcripts were sequenced. Deep immunoSEQ sequencing was performed on naive, central memory and regulatory T cell samples, with an average of roughly 3.5 million total reads per sample. Sorted cells were lysed in RLT buffer, and RNA was extracted using DNase-treated RNeasy Micro or Mini kits according to cell number. To prevent cross-contamination, every cell subset was processed on its own, while patient and healthy donor samples were processed together. Using the immunoSEQ multiplex PCR, TCRB sequences were amplified from cDNA into 87-bp fragments spanning the CDR3 region. The amplicons were sequenced using the Illumina HiSeq platform. The authors' analysis ran thus. Synthetic template baselines were used to correct PCR bias computationally, reads within Hamming distance 2 were collapsed, and singletons that could not be merged were discarded. Reads were aligned against IMGT so that V, D and J genes, CDR3 length and insertions or deletions at six rearrangement sites could be assigned. Clonotype counts were normalized to sorted cell number within each subset before computing true diversity and Gini coefficients with the tcR R package. The overlap coefficient, calculated on TCRB nucleotide sequences, was used to quantify repertoire sharing. Out-of-frame TCRB sequences from naive cells were analyzed as a proxy for the pre-selection repertoire. Held by TCRdb, this immuneACCESS table contains in-frame sequences only and omits some clones. Under half of the omission traces to an unresolved V gene where checked; the cause of the rest is unknown. Clone size and the V and J calls come from that table; the DNA yielded D and trimming. The sample yields fewer than 500,000 clones; approximately 15% were counted once. About 0.04% of the sample rests with the top ten.

The chain uses TRBV6-5 and TRBJ2-1; the central 8 bases match TRBD1. The sequence came from a man aged 30 to 45 in good health. Sequencing was performed on naive CD4+ T cells from blood. The cell subset or site label on this specimen signifies: true naive CD4+ T cells. The nucleotides read TGTGCCAGCAGCCGGACAGGGAGTCATGAGCAGTTCTTC. Its protein reads: CASSRTGSHEQFF.